The 22 T cell receptor beta chains below all came from one sample that was sequenced in a study of T cell changes during pregnancy in multiple sclerosis. Here immunoSEQ multiplex PCR was the method, and the copy in TCRdb shows in-frame clones only, minus some. The sample has tens of thousands of clones; around 90% are singletons. The specimen was CD4+ T cells from peripheral blood mononuclear cells, collected after pregnancy. The source is a female donor with multiple sclerosis, enrolled in a pregnancy study.

This clone is a singleton in its sample. The V call is TRBV18, the J call TRBJ2-1, with 9 positions matching TRBD1. The V gene end was trimmed by 8 bases and the J gene end by 4 bases; junction bases not matched to a gene: 3. From germline, CDR1 is KGHSH and CDR2 LQKENI. This CDR3 comprises 13 residues. CDR3 sequence (DNA): TGTGCCAGCCTACAGGGGGCTTACAATGAGCAGTTCTTC. This codes for CASLQGAYNEQFF. Filled out from reference TRBV18 and TRBJ2-1, the complete variable domain reads NAGVMQNPRHLVRRRGQEARLRCSPMKGHSHVYWYRQLPEEGLKFMVYLQKENIIDESGMPKERFSAEFPKEGPSILRIQQVVRGDSAAYFCASLQGAYNEQFFGPGTRLTVL.

The J gene is TRBJ2-3, the V gene TRBV6-4; TRBD2 matches 13 bases. The V gene's germline CDR1 is MRHNA and CDR2 SNTAGT. This CDR3 is built from 16 residues. Trimming removed 5 bases from V and 4 bases from J; junction bases left unmatched: 6. In nucleotides, the CDR3 is TGTGCCAGCAGTCCACTAGCGGGAGGGTCGGCAGATACGCAGTATTTT. Translated, it gives CASSPLAGGSADTQYF.

The CDR3 region has the DNA TGCAGTGCTAGTCACTCCGAGACCCAGTACTTC. As protein: CSASHSETQYF. V gene TRBV20-1 combines with J gene TRBJ2-5; D is unresolved. CDR3 length: 11 residues. Trimming took off 3 bases at V and 5 bases at J, with 7 bases between the two ends. Per germline, CDR1 DFQATT and CDR2 SNEGSKA (reference sequence).

Written as DNA, the CDR3 is TGTGCCAGCAGCGTAGCACAGGGAGGAAACACCATATATTTT. It codes for CASSVAQGGNTIYF. This chain joins TRBV9 and TRBJ1-3, with D possibly being TRBD1 (6 bases). The germline V gene has CDR1 SGDLS and CDR2 YYNGEE. V shed 0 bases and J shed 4 bases, with 8 bases lying between them. The CDR3 has 14 amino acids.

The rearrangement joins TRBV11-3 to TRBJ2-4; 9 bases fit TRBD1. The CDR3 runs 16 residues. With V trimmed by 5 bases and J by 9 bases, 14 bases remained unmatched. Germline CDR1 reads SGHNT; CDR2 reads YENEEA. CDR3 protein: CASSPRGTGTGGIQYF. CDR3 sequence (DNA): TGTGCCAGCAGCCCGCGTGGGACAGGGACCGGGGGCATTCAGTACTTC.

The gene calls are TRBV4-1 and TRBJ1-1; 7 bases are shared with TRBD1. The CDR3 consists of 16 residues. V was clipped by 1 base and J by 0 bases; unmatched bases: 5. Germline CDR1 MGHRA, CDR2 YSYEKL. This CDR3 is CASSQVAGQLNTEAFF. As DNA, the CDR3 is TGCGCCAGCAGCCAAGTCGCGGGACAGCTGAACACTGAAGCTTTCTTT.

This CDR3 is CASSSLVSGGLETQYF. The CDR3 DNA reads TGCGCCAGCAGCTCCCTGGTCAGTGGTGGTTTGGAGACCCAGTACTTC. This chain uses TRBV5-1 with TRBJ2-5; D gene uncertain. Germline loops: CDR1 SGHRS, CDR2 YFSETQ. V was pared by 3 bases and J by 5 bases, with 20 bases between. The CDR3 totals 16 residues.

The rearrangement links TRBV6-6 to TRBJ2-1, with 8 bases lining up with TRBD1. This CDR3 region has 14 residues. V gave up 2 bases and J gave up 5 bases; unmatched junction bases: 2. Per germline, CDR1 MNHNY and CDR2 SVGAGI (reference sequence). Here the CDR3 reads CASSYRTGNNEQFF. The CDR3 bases are TGTGCCAGCAGTTACCGGACAGGGAACAATGAGCAGTTCTTC.

This clone has a handful of counts. This sequence joins TRBV6-1 and TRBJ2-3; D perhaps matches TRBD2 (7 bases). Trimming took 0 bases from V and 4 from J, leaving 14 bases between them. Germline CDR1 and CDR2: MNHNS and SASEGT. The CDR3 consists of 16 residues. The CDR3: CASSEAGLGGADTQYF. CDR3 in DNA: TGTGCCAGCAGTGAAGCTGGACTAGGGGGGGCAGATACGCAGTATTTT.

CDR3 sequence (DNA): TGCGCCAGCAAGGGGGCAGATACGCAGTATTTT. Residues: CASKGADTQYF. The rearrangement uses TRBV10-1 and TRBJ2-3, with TRBD1 as a possible D gene (6 bases). In germline, CDR1 is WNHNN, CDR2 SYGVQD (reference sequence). V lost 7 bases and J lost 4, with 6 bases in between. There are 11 residues in the CDR3.

The rearrangement uses TRBV18 and TRBJ2-7, with D possibly TRBD2 on 5 matching bases. Germline loops: CDR1 KGHSH, CDR2 LQKENI. The CDR3 extends over 13 amino acids. Trimming cost V 2 bases and J 6 bases, with 11 bases left between them. This CDR3 reads CASSPLRGSEQYF. CDR3 nucleotides: TGTGCCAGCTCACCATTACGAGGGAGCGAGCAGTACTTC.

Only one count was recorded for this clone. This chain connects TRBV7-8 to TRBJ2-6, with D uncertain. The CDR3 has 15 residues. V dropped 2 bases and J dropped 0 bases, with 5 bases sitting between them. CDR1 is SGHVS and CDR2 is FQNEAQ in the germline V gene. In DNA form, the CDR3 reads TGTGCCAGCAGCTTACTGTCCTCTGGGGCCAACGTCCTGACTTTC. Translating it yields CASSLLSSGANVLTF.

The chain joins TRBV5-1 to TRBJ2-5; 7 nucleotides align to TRBD1. The CDR3 is 15 amino acids. Germline trimming cut 4 bases from V and 2 bases from J; bases unmatched to any gene: 8. The germline CDR1 and CDR2 sequences are SGHRS and YFSETQ. The CDR3 nucleotides read TGCGCCAGCAGCGGGGTGACAGGGCTACAAGAGACCCAGTACTTC. This gives the protein CASSGVTGLQETQYF.

The rearrangement joins TRBV5-1 to TRBJ2-5; 14 nucleotides match TRBD2. The V and J ends lost 4 bases and 4 bases, in that order; junction bases with no gene match: 3. Germline V lookup: CDR1 SGHRS, CDR2 YFSETQ. The CDR3 runs to 15 residues. CDR3 bases: TGCGCCAGCAGCAGAGGGACTAGCGGGAGAGAGACCCAGTACTTC. As protein: CASSRGTSGRETQYF.

There are a few counts of this clone. The chain uses TRBV29-1 and TRBJ1-1; D is uncertain. This CDR3 contains 12 residues. Germline CDR1 and CDR2: SQVTM and ANQGSEA. V dropped 2 bases and J dropped 0 bases, with 4 bases sitting between them. The DNA of the CDR3 is TGCAGCGTTGAATACATGAACACTGAAGCTTTCTTT. Translation: CSVEYMNTEAFF.

The chain carries TRBV28 and TRBJ1-2; perhaps TRBD1 as D (6 bases). Germline V CDR1 and CDR2: MDHEN, SYDVKM. The CDR3 has 16 residues. V was trimmed by 2 bases and J by 1 base, leaving 14 bases between them. The DNA of the CDR3 is TGTGCCAGCAGTTTAGGGTGGCAGGGGCGTAACTATGGCTACACCTTC. Protein product: CASSLGWQGRNYGYTF.

This clone was seen a single time. This chain links TRBV28 with TRBJ1-2; weak D call: TRBD1 (6 bases). This CDR3 is built from 14 residues. CDR1 and CDR2 from the germline V gene are MDHEN and SYDVKM. The germline V and J ends were trimmed by 7 bases and 2 bases, with 14 bases remaining between them. The CDR3 reads CASTQTDRNYGYTF. CDR3 DNA sequence: TGTGCCAGCACCCAAACGGACAGAAACTATGGCTACACCTTC.

The rearrangement uses TRBV7-9 and TRBJ2-7, with 11 positions matching TRBD2. Germline V CDR1 and CDR2: SEHNR, FQNEAQ (reference sequence). This CDR3 has 17 residues. J gave up 0 bases and V 1 base, and 5 bases lay outside the gene matches. CDR3 protein: CASSLEGLADSSYEQYF. In DNA, the CDR3 is TGTGCCAGCAGCTTAGAGGGACTAGCGGATAGCTCCTACGAGCAGTACTTC.

V gene TRBV10-1 combines with J gene TRBJ1-2, with D possibly matching TRBD1 (6 bases). Trimming left V 2 bases short and J 4 bases short, with 8 bases between. Germline-derived CDR1 and CDR2 are WNHNN and SYGVQD (reference sequence). The CDR3 runs 13 residues. In DNA form, the CDR3 reads TGCGCCAGCAGTGAGACAGGGCGCTATGGCTACACCTTC. This sequence encodes CASSETGRYGYTF.

This chain links TRBV7-8 with TRBJ2-7; D not certain. This CDR3 is 12 amino acids long. CDR1 is SGHVS, CDR2 FQNEAQ, per germline. V was shortened by 2 bases and J by 5 bases, with 7 bases between the two germline ends. Written as DNA, the CDR3 is TGTGCCAGCAGCTTATTTCAAAACGAGCAGTACTTC. It is translated as CASSLFQNEQYF.

The chain uses TRBV5-1 and TRBJ2-7; 11 bases are shared with TRBD1. Germline CDR1 is SGHRS and CDR2 is YFSETQ. This CDR3 spans 15 amino acids. V was clipped by 3 bases and J by 5 bases; unmatched bases: 7. CDR3 in amino acids: CASSYEGQGVDEQYF. The CDR3 DNA sequence: TGCGCCAGCAGCTATGAGGGACAGGGGGTAGACGAGCAGTACTTC.

This chain links TRBV11-2 with TRBJ1-3, with 7 bases identical to TRBD1. Germline values: CDR1 SGHAT, CDR2 FQNNGV. Losses at the gene ends were 5 bases for V and 4 bases for J; bases not matched to a gene: 8. CDR3 length equals 15 residues. The CDR3 loop reads CASSLAGGFGNTIYF. DNA for the CDR3: TGTGCCAGCAGCCTTGCAGGGGGTTTCGGAAACACCATATATTTT.